The 21 T cell receptor beta chains in this list originate from one sample, sequenced in a study of T cell responses to AZD1222 COVID-19 vaccine. Measured with immunoSEQ multiplex PCR; TCRdb has only the in-frame clones, and not every one. The sample includes roughly 130,000 clones, over 75% of them seen just once. This specimen consisted of peripheral blood, obtained on day 0 of AZD1222 vaccination. The receptors here all came from an adult in good health.

The chain carries TRBV6-4 and TRBJ2-1; 12 nucleotides line up with TRBD2. Germline CDR1 MRHNA, CDR2 SNTAGT. The CDR3 totals 15 residues. The J segment lost 10 bases and the V segment lost 5 bases, leaving 9 bases of the junction unmatched. CDR3 DNA: TGTGCCAGCAGTACGACTAGCGGGGGCTTCGACGAGCAGTTCTTC. This sequence encodes CASSTTSGGFDEQFF.

The chain employs TRBV19 and TRBJ1-5; no definite D call. Looked up from germline, CDR1 is LNHDA and CDR2 is SQIVND (reference sequence). This CDR3 is 12 amino acids long. With 3 bases removed from V and 6 bases from J, the gap between germline ends came to 6 bases. CDR3 nucleotides: TGTGCCAGTAGTATTTTGGGTCAGCCCCAGCATTTT. Protein: CASSILGQPQHF.

The chain is built from TRBV24-1 and TRBJ2-7; weak D call: TRBD2 (5 bases). CDR3 length: 16 amino acids. The germline V gene encodes CDR1 KGHDR and CDR2 SFDVKD. The V gene lost 7 bases and the J gene lost 6 bases, with 24 bases spanning the gap. DNA of the CDR3: TGTGCCACCAGGAGAGGGCCGGCCCCGGATACGGCCGAGCAGTACTTC. Translation gives CATRRGPAPDTAEQYF.

The chain employs TRBV2 and TRBJ2-6; D is unclear. CDR3 size: 13 residues. The V and J ends lost 7 bases and 4 bases respectively, with 8 bases between them. Per germline, CDR1 SNHLY and CDR2 FYNNEI. The CDR3 DNA reads as TGTGCCAGCAACACAGCCGGGGCCAACGTCCTGACTTTC. It encodes CASNTAGANVLTF.

This clone was counted once. The rearrangement joins TRBV10-1 to TRBJ2-7; D may be TRBD1 (6 bases). The CDR3 runs to 13 residues. V lost 5 bases and J lost 4, with 12 bases in between. Germline CDR1 and CDR2: WNHNN and SYGVQD (reference sequence). CDR3 sequence reads: CASSLQGWYEQYF. CDR3 nucleotides: TGCGCCAGCAGTCTGCAGGGGTGGTACGAGCAGTACTTC.

This clone has only a few counts. V usage is TRBV2 and J usage is TRBJ1-5, with D possibly matching TRBD1 (5 bases). CDR1 SNHLY and CDR2 FYNNEI come from the germline V gene. V gave up 7 bases and J gave up 3 bases, with 10 bases separating them. This CDR3 is built from 13 residues. CDR3 residues: CASKRDVNQPQHF. For the CDR3, the DNA is TGTGCCAGCAAAAGGGACGTCAATCAGCCCCAGCATTTT.

The chain is built from TRBV9 and TRBJ2-3; 9 positions agree with TRBD2. J gave up 6 bases and V 3 bases, and 14 bases lay outside the gene matches. The CDR3 length is 17 residues. Germline V gene lookup returns CDR1 SGDLS and CDR2 YYNGEE. In nucleotides, the CDR3 is TGTGCCAGCAGCGGTCTTACCGGGACTAGCTTTCCGGATACGCAGTATTTT. Its protein product is CASSGLTGTSFPDTQYF. The variable domain in full, with the rest retrieved from reference TRBV9 and TRBJ2-3, is DSGVTQTPKHLITATGQRVTLRCSPRSGDLSVYWYQQSLDQGLQFLIQYYNGEERAKGNILERFSAQQFPDLHSELNLSSLELGDSALYFCASSGLTGTSFPDTQYFGPGTRLTVL.

This clone occurred once. CDR3 sequence (DNA): TGTGCCAGCAGCTCGCCCAGCGGGGTCCCCTACGAGCAGTACTTC. Translated: CASSSPSGVPYEQYF. The chain joins TRBV7-2 to TRBJ2-7; TRBD2 agrees at 7 bases. CDR1 SGHTA and CDR2 FQGNSA come from the germline V gene. V shed 4 bases and J 2 bases; nucleotides not matched to a gene: 8. The CDR3 has 15 residues.

The chain has TRBV18 and TRBJ1-2, with D possibly TRBD1 on 5 matching bases. Germline loops: CDR1 KGHSH, CDR2 LQKENI. With 3 bases removed from V and 4 bases from J, the gap between germline ends came to 9 bases. The length of the CDR3 is 13 residues. The CDR3 loop is CASSPDITYGYTF. CDR3 sequence (DNA): TGTGCCAGCTCACCGGACATAACCTATGGCTACACCTTC.

The CDR3 DNA sequence: TGCGCCAGCAGCTTGACACCAAAGGGCTTAGGGGAGACCCAGTACTTC. Translated: CASSLTPKGLGETQYF. J is TRBJ2-5 and V is TRBV5-1, with D uncertain. Germline CDR1 reads SGHRS; CDR2 reads YFSETQ. The CDR3 consists of 16 residues. V was clipped by 1 base and J by 5 bases, with 18 bases between them.

Points on this clone: Other DNA sequences in the same sample also yield this CDR3. V usage is TRBV19 and J usage is TRBJ1-5; 7 positions agree with TRBD1. The length of the CDR3 is 14 residues. Germline CDR1 LNHDA, CDR2 SQIVND (reference sequence). Trimming took 3 bases from V and 7 from J; bases not matched to a gene: 6. Written as DNA, the CDR3 is TGTGCCAGTAGTATCGACAGGGTAGACCAGCCCCAGCATTTT. It codes for CASSIDRVDQPQHF. The full variable domain, its missing parts supplied by reference TRBV19 and TRBJ1-5, is DGGITQSPKYLFRKEGQNVTLSCEQNLNHDAMYWYRQDPGQGLRLIYYSQIVNDFQKGDIAEGYSVSREKKESFPLTVTSAQKNPTAFYLCASSIDRVDQPQHFGDGTRLSIL.

The chain carries TRBV5-8 and TRBJ2-5, with D possibly being TRBD1 (6 bases). V shed 0 bases and J shed 4 bases, with 16 bases lying between them. The CDR3 runs to 16 residues. Germline CDR1 SGHTS, CDR2 YDEGEE. The CDR3 spells CASSLGQQGNGETQYF. The CDR3 bases are TGTGCCAGCAGCTTGGGCCAGCAGGGGAACGGAGAGACCCAGTACTTC.

The chain employs TRBV6-2 or TRBV6-3 and TRBJ2-1; a weak D match, TRBD1 (5 bases). V lost 2 bases, J lost 8 bases, and 13 bases lay in between. The CDR3 is 14 amino acids. CDR1 and CDR2 (germline): MNHEY, SVGEGT. The chain's CDR3 is CASSYEGQRDEQFF. Written as DNA, the CDR3 is TGTGCCAGCAGTTACGAAGGACAAAGGGATGAGCAGTTCTTC.

The rearrangement joins TRBV3-1 (or the pseudogene TRBV3-2) to TRBJ1-1; D ambiguous. The CDR3 contains 14 residues. Per the germline V gene, CDR1 is LGHDT and CDR2 is YNNKEL (reference sequence). The germline V and J ends were trimmed by 0 bases and 6 bases, with 11 bases remaining between them. The CDR3 DNA reads as TGTGCCAGCAGCCAAGATCGGGGAGTCGCTGAAGCTTTCTTT. Its protein product is CASSQDRGVAEAFF.

The genes are TRBV7-9 and TRBJ2-5; 7 nucleotides align to TRBD1. The CDR3 contains 15 residues. CDR1 and CDR2 from the germline V gene are SEHNR and FQNEAQ (reference sequence). Trimming at V came to 4 bases and at J to 3 bases, leaving 8 bases not matched to a gene. The CDR3 region is CASSSPQTGEETQYF. CDR3 in DNA: TGTGCCAGCAGCTCGCCCCAAACAGGGGAAGAGACCCAGTACTTC.

The chain carries TRBV2 and TRBJ2-5, with 7 nucleotides matching TRBD2. CDR3 size: 15 residues. Per germline, CDR1 SNHLY and CDR2 FYNNEI. The trim removed 6 bases at V and 4 bases at J, leaving 11 bases unmatched. CDR3 coding DNA: TGTGCCAGCAGGGGGTTAGGCGGGAGTACAGAGACCCAGTACTTC. Encoded protein: CASRGLGGSTETQYF.

V is TRBV4-1 and J is TRBJ1-2; D not certain. Germline V gene sequence: CDR1 MGHRA, CDR2 YSYEKL. The V end lost 2 bases, the J end lost 5 bases, and 18 bases lay between the germline ends. CDR3 length: 16 residues. The CDR3: CASSQSATIPLYGYTF. In DNA form, the CDR3 reads TGCGCCAGCAGCCAATCGGCGACAATTCCCCTATATGGCTACACCTTC.

CDR3 loop: CASSPEPYQETQYF. The DNA for the CDR3 is TGTGCCAGCAGCCCAGAGCCCTATCAAGAGACCCAGTACTTC. The chain links TRBV7-2 to TRBJ2-5; D not resolved. Trimming removed 5 bases from V and 2 bases from J, with 12 bases in between. The germline CDR1 and CDR2 sequences are SGHTA and FQGNSA. This CDR3 is built from 14 residues.

This clone was detected once. The V call is TRBV3-1 (or the pseudogene TRBV3-2), the J call TRBJ2-1, with 10 bases lining up with TRBD2. The V and J ends lost 0 bases and 3 bases, in that order; junction bases with no gene match: 5. Germline-derived CDR1 and CDR2 are LGHDT and YNNKEL (reference sequence). The CDR3 length is 17 residues. CDR3 DNA sequence: TGTGCCAGCAGCCAAGATCTAGCGGGAGAGGTCTACAATGAGCAGTTCTTC. Its protein product is CASSQDLAGEVYNEQFF.

The gene calls are TRBV6-5 and TRBJ1-5; a weak D match, TRBD1 (5 bases). Germline CDR1 is MNHEY and CDR2 is SVGAGI. V was clipped by 0 bases and J by 7 bases, with 10 bases between them. This CDR3 is 14 amino acids long. CDR3 in DNA: TGTGCCAGCAGTTACTCGGGGCGGGGACAGCCCCAGCATTTT. It yields the protein CASSYSGRGQPQHF.

Points on this clone: A junction end diverges from the germline sequence, so it may reflect a read error. V usage is TRBV15 and J usage is TRBJ2-5; D is possibly TRBD1 (6 bases). The CDR3 loop spans 14 amino acids. Germline assignment: CDR1 LNHNV and CDR2 YYDKDF (reference sequence). CDR3 sequence (DNA): TGTGCCACCAGCCGAGAGGACAGTCAAGAGACCCAGTACTTC. Its protein product is CATSREDSQETQYF.